This T cell receptor beta chain is drawn from a study of T cell responses to AZD1222 COVID-19 vaccine. TCRdb's table, derived via immunoSEQ multiplex PCR, lists solely in-frame clones and lacks some. The table shows under 140,000 clones, with over 85% occurring only once. Germline V gene sequence: CDR1 SGHAT, CDR2 FQNNGV. Losses at the gene ends were 6 bases for V and 0 bases for J; bases not matched to a gene: 7. The length of the CDR3 is 15 residues. This clone was detected only once. Its antigen remains unknown. Regarding the study as a whole: Most donors were white British, females outnumbered males, and clonal diversity was possibly underestimated.

The V gene is TRBV11-2, the J gene TRBJ1-1, with 7 bases matching TRBD1. This TCR came from an adult who received the AZD1222 COVID-19 vaccine. Specimen: peripheral blood, collected 28 days after the second AZD1222 dose. Here the CDR3 reads CASSSGTAMNTEAFF. In nucleotides, the CDR3 is TGTGCCAGCAGTTCGGGGACAGCTATGAACACTGAAGCTTTCTTT.